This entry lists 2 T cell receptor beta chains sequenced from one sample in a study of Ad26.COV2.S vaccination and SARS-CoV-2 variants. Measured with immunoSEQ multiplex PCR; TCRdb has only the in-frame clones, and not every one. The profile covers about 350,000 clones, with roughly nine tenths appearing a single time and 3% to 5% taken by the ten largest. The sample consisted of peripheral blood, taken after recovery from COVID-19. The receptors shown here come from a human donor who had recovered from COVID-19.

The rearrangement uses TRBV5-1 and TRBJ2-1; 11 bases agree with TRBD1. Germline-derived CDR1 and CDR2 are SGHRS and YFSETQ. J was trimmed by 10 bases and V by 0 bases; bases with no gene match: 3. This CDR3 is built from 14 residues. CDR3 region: CASSLEDRGLEQFF. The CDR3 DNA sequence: TGCGCCAGCAGCTTGGAGGACAGGGGGCTGGAGCAGTTCTTC.

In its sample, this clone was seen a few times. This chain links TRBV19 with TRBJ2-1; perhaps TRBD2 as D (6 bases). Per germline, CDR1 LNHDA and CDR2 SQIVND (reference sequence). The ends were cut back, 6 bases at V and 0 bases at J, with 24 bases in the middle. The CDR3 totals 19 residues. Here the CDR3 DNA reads TGTGCCAGTAGCATGAACCTACGACTAGTTTTTGGCTCCTACAATGAGCAGTTCTTC. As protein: CASSMNLRLVFGSYNEQFF.